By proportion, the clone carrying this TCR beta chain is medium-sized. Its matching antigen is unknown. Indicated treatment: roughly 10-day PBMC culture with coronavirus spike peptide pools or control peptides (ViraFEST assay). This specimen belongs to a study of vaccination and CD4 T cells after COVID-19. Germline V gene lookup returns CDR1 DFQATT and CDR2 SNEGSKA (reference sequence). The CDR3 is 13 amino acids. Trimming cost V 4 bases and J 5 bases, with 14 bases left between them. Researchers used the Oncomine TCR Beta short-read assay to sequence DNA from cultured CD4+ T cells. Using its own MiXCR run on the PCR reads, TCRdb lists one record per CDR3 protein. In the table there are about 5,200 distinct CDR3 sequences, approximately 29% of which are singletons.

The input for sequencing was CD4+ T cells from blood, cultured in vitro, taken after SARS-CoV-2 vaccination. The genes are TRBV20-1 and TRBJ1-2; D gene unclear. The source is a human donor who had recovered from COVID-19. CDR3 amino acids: CSAIPYREYGYTF. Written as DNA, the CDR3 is TGCAGTGCTATCCCCTACAGAGAGTATGGCTACACCTTC.